The 2 T cell receptor beta chains in this list originate from one sample, sequenced in a study of CD8+ T cells in alopecia areata. Indicated treatment: oral pan-JAK inhibitor, 5-10 mg twice daily. Following RNA extraction, reverse transcription yielded cDNA that acted as the sequencing template. Sequenced by immunoSEQ multiplex PCR; TCRdb stores in-frame clones only, minus some. The sample shows about 150,000 clones, less than 70% of them seen only once. The sequenced sample was CD8+ T cells sorted from blood, obtained at week 4, from a patient treated with tofacitinib. These receptors were collected from a human donor with alopecia areata.

The genes are TRBV30 and TRBJ2-5, with D possibly TRBD2 on 6 matching bases. V gave up 4 bases and J gave up 9 bases, with 15 bases separating them. The CDR3 sequence is 12 residues long. CDR1 GTSNPN and CDR2 SVGIG come from the germline V gene (reference sequence). The CDR3 DNA is TGTGCCTGGAACGCGGGATTGGGGGCCCAGTACTTC. Its translation: CAWNAGLGAQYF.

The chain recombines TRBV30 with TRBJ2-2; D may be TRBD2 (6 bases). The germline CDR1 and CDR2 sequences are GTSNPN and SVGIG (reference sequence). V was clipped by 2 bases and J by 4 bases, with 8 bases between them. The CDR3 is 13 amino acids. The DNA for the CDR3 is TGTGCCTGGAGTATGGGGGGCACCGGGGAGCTGTTTTTT. It specifies CAWSMGGTGELFF.